What follows are 25 T cell receptor beta chains derived from one specimen sequenced in a study of blood T cell repertoires in COVID-19. Profiling relied on immunoSEQ multiplex PCR, and the TCRdb table lists in-frame clones only, not all of them. Of over 250,000 clones listed, around 90% are singletons. The sequenced sample consisted of peripheral blood. The receptors originated from a woman between 45 and 60 years old with COVID-19, enrolled during active disease.

This chain connects TRBV2 to TRBJ1-5; D possibly corresponds to TRBD1 (6 bases). V dropped 2 bases and J dropped 7 bases, with 15 bases sitting between them. The CDR3 contains 15 residues. Looked up from germline, CDR1 is SNHLY and CDR2 is FYNNEI. The CDR3 reads CASSEWQGRDQPQHF. CDR3 in DNA: TGTGCCAGCAGTGAATGGCAGGGGAGAGACCAGCCCCAGCATTTT.

The CDR3, as DNA: TGCAGTGCTAGTCACTCCTCCGGGACTAGCGGGACCCGAAGCTCCTACAATGAGCAGTTCTTC. It translates to CSASHSSGTSGTRSSYNEQFF. V is TRBV20-1 and J is TRBJ2-1; 13 nucleotides line up with TRBD2. The CDR3 extends over 21 amino acids. Germline assignment: CDR1 DFQATT and CDR2 SNEGSKA (reference sequence). The V and J ends lost 3 bases and 0 bases, in that order; junction bases with no gene match: 17.

The rearrangement joins TRBV5-6 to TRBJ2-1; TRBD2 aligns across 9 bases. V dropped 3 bases and J dropped 4; count of bases not matched to a gene: 8. There are 16 residues in the CDR3. Germline CDR1 reads SGHDT; CDR2 reads YYEEEE. The CDR3 sequence is CASSSTGTSHYNEQFF. The CDR3 DNA is TGTGCCAGCAGCTCGACCGGGACTAGCCATTACAATGAGCAGTTCTTC.

As regards this clone: The sample holds other DNA sequences that translate to the same CDR3. V is TRBV30 and J is TRBJ1-3; D gene unclear. The CDR3 consists of 14 residues. Trimming shortened V by 5 bases and J by 0 bases, and 11 bases separated the two germline ends. Germline V gene data show CDR1 as GTSNPN and CDR2 as SVGIG (reference sequence). CDR3 amino acids: CAWARDFSGNTIYF. The CDR3 bases are TGTGCCTGGGCAAGAGACTTCTCTGGAAACACCATATATTTT.

The chain has TRBV7-9 and TRBJ2-3, with a tentative D call TRBD2 (7 bases). Looked up from germline, CDR1 is SEHNR and CDR2 is FQNEAQ (reference sequence). V was clipped by 7 bases and J by 3 bases, with 14 bases between them. The CDR3 extends over 14 amino acids. This CDR3 is CASTLGGGTDTQYF. The DNA of the CDR3 is TGTGCCAGCACCTTGGGAGGGGGAACAGATACGCAGTATTTT.

The chain couples TRBV30 to TRBJ1-5; possibly TRBD1 for D (6 bases). CDR1 is GTSNPN and CDR2 is SVGIG in the germline V gene (reference sequence). The CDR3 is 15 amino acids. Trimming pared 5 bases from V and 2 bases from J, leaving 16 bases between. The CDR3 sequence is CAWSGHSRGNQPQHF. The CDR3 region has the DNA TGTGCCTGGTCGGGACACTCCCGCGGCAATCAGCCCCAGCATTTT.

The chain joins TRBV4-2 to TRBJ2-3; 9 nucleotides match TRBD2. Germline values: CDR1 LGHNA, CDR2 YNFKEQ. CDR3 length: 17 amino acids. The junction had 6 bases not matched to a gene; V was cut back by 1 base and J by 1 base. CDR3 in amino acids: CASSQGLAERGTDTQYF. The CDR3 DNA is TGTGCCAGCAGCCAAGGACTAGCGGAGAGGGGCACAGATACGCAGTATTTT.

This clone has more than one count but fewer than ten. The CDR3 region is CAIQGVHTGELFF. The CDR3 DNA sequence: TGTGCCATACAGGGCGTCCACACCGGGGAGCTGTTTTTT. The chain recombines TRBV19 with TRBJ2-2; the D gene is possibly TRBD1 (6 bases). With 10 bases removed from V and 3 bases from J, the gap between germline ends came to 12 bases. Germline V gene data show CDR1 as LNHDA and CDR2 as SQIVND (reference sequence). The CDR3 runs to 13 residues. Full variable domain (missing parts from reference TRBV19 and TRBJ2-2): DGGITQSPKYLFRKEGQNVTLSCEQNLNHDAMYWYRQDPGQGLRLIYYSQIVNDFQKGDIAEGYSVSREKKESFPLTVTSAQKNPTAFYLCAIQGVHTGELFFGEGSRLTVL.

This rearrangement joins TRBV9 to TRBJ2-7; the match to TRBD2 covers 14 bases. This CDR3 is 16 amino acids long. J gave up 7 bases and V 0 bases, and 6 bases lay outside the gene matches. Looked up from germline, CDR1 is SGDLS and CDR2 is YYNGEE. DNA of the CDR3: TGTGCCAGCAGCGTAGATATGGGACTAGCGGGAGCTGAGCAGTACTTC. The encoded protein is CASSVDMGLAGAEQYF.

The rearrangement joins TRBV11-3 to TRBJ2-7; TRBD1 agrees at 9 bases. Germline V gives CDR1 SGHNT, CDR2 YENEEA. The CDR3 totals 15 residues. Unmatched junction bases numbered 9, after V lost 5 bases and J lost 4 bases. CDR3 loop: CASSDLTGGRYEQYF. The DNA for the CDR3 is TGTGCCAGCAGCGACTTGACAGGGGGTAGATACGAGCAGTACTTC.

The chain combines TRBV18 with TRBJ1-4; D may be TRBD1 (5 bases). Deletions cut 9 bases from V and 8 bases from J, with 16 bases between. There are 13 residues in the CDR3. Germline assignment: CDR1 KGHSH and CDR2 LQKENI. The CDR3 DNA sequence: TGTGCCAGTTCTGCTGGGGCAGGGGAAAAACTGTTTTTT. Its protein product is CASSAGAGEKLFF.

The gene calls are TRBV30 and TRBJ1-5; TRBD1 matches 8 bases. The germline V gene has CDR1 GTSNPN and CDR2 SVGIG (reference sequence). The CDR3 spans 16 residues. V shed 2 bases and J 2 bases; nucleotides not matched to a gene: 8. For the CDR3, the DNA is TGTGCCTGGAGTATTCAGGGGGCGCGAGGCAATCAGCCCCAGCATTTT. Protein product: CAWSIQGARGNQPQHF.

This rearrangement joins TRBV5-4 to TRBJ2-7, with 9 bases identical to TRBD2. CDR3 length: 13 residues. Losses at the gene ends were 10 bases for V and 2 bases for J; bases not matched to a gene: 7. Germline V gives CDR1 SGHNT, CDR2 YYREEE (reference sequence). The CDR3 spells CAGGSSGTYEQYF. For the CDR3, the DNA is TGTGCCGGTGGTTCTAGCGGGACCTACGAGCAGTACTTC.

The rearrangement uses TRBV5-6 and TRBJ2-1; 7 bases map to TRBD1. The V segment lost 5 bases and the J segment 0 bases; nucleotides outside the gene matches: 8. The CDR3 is made up of 16 amino acids. Germline lookup yields CDR1 SGHDT and CDR2 YYEEEE. CDR3 sequence reads: CASRATGSSSYNEQFF. Written as DNA, the CDR3 is TGTGCCAGCAGGGCGACAGGGAGTAGCTCCTACAATGAGCAGTTCTTC. The complete variable domain, with remaining parts taken from reference TRBV5-6 and TRBJ2-1, reads DAGVTQSPTHLIKTRGQQVTLRCSPKSGHDTVSWYQQALGQGPQFIFQYYEEEERQRGNFPDRFSGHQFPNYSSELNVNALLLGDSALYLCASRATGSSSYNEQFFGPGTRLTVL.

The chain employs TRBV30 and TRBJ2-1; D might be TRBD2 (6 bases). The CDR3 loop spans 14 amino acids. Germline V CDR1 and CDR2: GTSNPN, SVGIG (reference sequence). Trimming left V 5 bases short and J 5 bases short, with 16 bases between. The CDR3 loop reads CAWGTGTPNNEQFF. The CDR3 DNA reads as TGTGCCTGGGGAACCGGGACTCCTAACAATGAGCAGTTCTTC.

The chain carries TRBV7-2 and TRBJ1-5; D is unclear. V lost 1 base, J lost 1 base, and 2 bases lay in between. This CDR3 has 13 amino acids. Germline assignment: CDR1 SGHTA and CDR2 FQGNSA. The CDR3 is CASSLVSNQPQHF. Here the CDR3 DNA reads TGTGCCAGCAGCTTAGTAAGCAATCAGCCCCAGCATTTT. Full variable domain (remainder filled in from reference TRBV7-2 and TRBJ1-5): GAGVSQSPSNKVTEKGKDVELRCDPISGHTALYWYRQSLGQGLEFLIYFQGNSAPDKSGLPSDRFSAERTGGSVSTLTIQRTQQEDSAVYLCASSLVSNQPQHFGDGTRLSIL.

The rearrangement uses TRBV6-5 and TRBJ1-5, with TRBD1 identical over 9 bases. The CDR3 has 15 residues. CDR1 is MNHEY, CDR2 SVGAGI, per germline. V lost 6 bases, J lost 5 bases, and 8 bases stayed unmatched. The CDR3 DNA is TGTGCCAGCAGAAGGGGAGGGACAGGGTATCAGCCCCAGCATTTT. This gives the protein CASRRGGTGYQPQHF.

The CDR3 reads CASSPSFGQGLDGYTF. Here the CDR3 DNA reads TGTGCCAGCTCACCGAGCTTCGGACAGGGGTTAGATGGCTACACCTTC. The chain carries TRBV18 and TRBJ1-2, with 9 bases matching TRBD1. This CDR3 contains 16 residues. Germline V CDR1 and CDR2: KGHSH, LQKENI. V was pared by 3 bases and J by 6 bases, with 11 bases of the junction left unmatched.

The rearrangement uses TRBV18 and TRBJ1-5, with no clear D. This CDR3 contains 15 residues. Trimming shortened V by 2 bases and J by 5 bases, and 13 bases separated the two germline ends. CDR1 and CDR2 (germline): KGHSH, LQKENI. CDR3 nucleotide sequence: TGTGCCAGCTCACCATTCGTCCTTCCGGATCAGCCCCAGCATTTT. It yields the protein CASSPFVLPDQPQHF.

A single count supports this clone. The J gene is TRBJ2-3, the V gene TRBV5-1; TRBD2 matches at 8 bases. The CDR3 is made up of 17 amino acids. Losses at the gene ends were 1 base for V and 3 bases for J; bases not matched to a gene: 10. The V gene's germline CDR1 is SGHRS and CDR2 YFSETQ. The CDR3 reads CASSLLKSGSFTDTQYF. The CDR3 DNA reads TGCGCCAGCAGCTTGTTAAAGAGCGGGAGTTTTACAGATACGCAGTATTTT.

The rearrangement uses TRBV7-9 and TRBJ1-1; no clear D gene. Germline V CDR1 and CDR2: SEHNR, FQNEAQ (reference sequence). V lost 4 bases to trimming and J lost 10 bases, with 16 bases between them. This CDR3 has 13 amino acids. In nucleotides, the CDR3 is TGTGCCAGCAGCTACCTATACTCCGTTGCAGCTTTCTTT. Its protein is CASSYLYSVAAFF.

The J gene is TRBJ2-2, the V gene TRBV5-1; a weak D match, TRBD2 (6 bases). The CDR3 sequence is 16 residues long. Germline V gene lookup returns CDR1 SGHRS and CDR2 YFSETQ. Between the trimmed V and J ends, which lost 3 bases and 6 bases, there was a span of 18 bases. The CDR3 reads CASSSALSTSSGELFF. CDR3 in DNA: TGCGCCAGCAGCTCAGCGTTGTCGACTAGTTCCGGGGAGCTGTTTTTT.

The chain links TRBV27 to TRBJ2-7, with 8 positions matching TRBD2. The CDR3 extends over 15 amino acids. V gave up 3 bases and J gave up 5 bases; unmatched junction bases: 9. CDR1 is MNHEY and CDR2 is SMNVEV in the germline V gene (reference sequence). The CDR3 sequence is CASSFLGLREDEQYF. The DNA of the CDR3 is TGTGCCAGCAGTTTCTTGGGATTGCGGGAGGACGAGCAGTACTTC.

The rearrangement links TRBV2 to TRBJ1-5, with TRBD1 matching 9 bases. The CDR3 runs 15 residues. Germline CDR1 and CDR2: SNHLY and FYNNEI. With V trimmed by 4 bases and J by 4 bases, 5 bases remained unmatched. CDR3 residues: CASSGTGGYNQPQHF. DNA for the CDR3: TGTGCCAGCAGTGGTACAGGGGGCTATAATCAGCCCCAGCATTTT.

The chain employs TRBV5-4 and TRBJ2-7; a weak D match, TRBD1 (7 bases). The germline V gene has CDR1 SGHNT and CDR2 YYREEE (reference sequence). V was cut by 4 bases and J by 2 bases, with 13 bases left in between. The CDR3 is 14 amino acids. In nucleotides, the CDR3 is TGTGCCAGCAGCACCAGGGGGGCGACCTACGAGCAGTACTTC. Translation gives CASSTRGATYEQYF.